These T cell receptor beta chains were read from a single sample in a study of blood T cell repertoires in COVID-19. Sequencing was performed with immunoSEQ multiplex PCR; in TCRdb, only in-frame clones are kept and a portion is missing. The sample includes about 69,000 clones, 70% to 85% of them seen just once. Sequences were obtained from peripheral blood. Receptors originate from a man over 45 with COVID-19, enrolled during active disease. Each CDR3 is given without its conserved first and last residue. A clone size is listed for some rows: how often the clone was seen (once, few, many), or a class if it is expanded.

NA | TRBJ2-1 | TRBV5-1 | ASSQTPRVGEQF
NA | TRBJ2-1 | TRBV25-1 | ASSEYSGTGDNEQF
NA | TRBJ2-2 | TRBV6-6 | ASSSLGQGSGELF
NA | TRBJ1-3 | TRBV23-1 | ASSQLTGYGNTIY
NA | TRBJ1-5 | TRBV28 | ASSQTGSNQPQH
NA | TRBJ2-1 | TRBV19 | ASRSSGGAWGNEQF
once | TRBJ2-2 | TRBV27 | ASSLSGTLNTGELF
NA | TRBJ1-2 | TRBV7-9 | ASSTGTGGNYGYT
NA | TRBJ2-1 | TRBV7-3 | ASSHGGAYNEQF
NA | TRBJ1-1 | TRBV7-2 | ASSPGTGGDTEAF
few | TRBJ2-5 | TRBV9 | ASSVGGGRETQY
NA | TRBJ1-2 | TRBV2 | ASRSVSDSGYT
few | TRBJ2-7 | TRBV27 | ASSWDGGPYEQY
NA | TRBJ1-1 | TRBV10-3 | ASSPSGSLAF
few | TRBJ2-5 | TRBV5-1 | ASSPGLGLNQETQY
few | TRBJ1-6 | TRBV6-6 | ASRWHGDSPLH
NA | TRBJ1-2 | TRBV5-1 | ASSEGQAYGYT
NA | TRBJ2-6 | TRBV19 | ASSKRGSTGGHFGANVLT
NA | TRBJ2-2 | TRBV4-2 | ASSQRTSGVGELF
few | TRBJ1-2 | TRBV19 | ASSALSGNTNYGYT
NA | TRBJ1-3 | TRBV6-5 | ASSFGTASGNTIY
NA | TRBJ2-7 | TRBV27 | ASSLLAGVFYEQY
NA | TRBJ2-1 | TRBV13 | ASSPGVGDNEQF
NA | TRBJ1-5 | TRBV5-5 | ASSLDRGGNQPQH
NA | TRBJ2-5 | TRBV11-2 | ASSLAGGYEANKETQY
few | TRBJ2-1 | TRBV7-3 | ASSPQGAVYNEQF
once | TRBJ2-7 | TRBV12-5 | ASGLYGLITYEQY
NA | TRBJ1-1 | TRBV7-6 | ASSRGTGNTEAF
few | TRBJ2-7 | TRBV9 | ASSSGLAAEQY
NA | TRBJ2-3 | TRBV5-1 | ASSYGTGVDTQY
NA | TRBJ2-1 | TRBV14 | ASSAQGREQF
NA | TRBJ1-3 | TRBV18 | ASSPKSGLFSGNTIY